A single sample is the source of the 7 T cell receptor beta chains below, sequenced in a study of shared clonotypes between healthy human individuals. The table came from immunoSEQ multiplex PCR; TCRdb's copy has only in-frame clones and leaves some out. The repertoire includes approximately 99,000 clones, about 70% of them detected once, and approximately 25% sits in the top ten. The sample taken for sequencing was memory CD8+ T cells sorted from blood. The sample's subset: CD45RO+ cells pooled with CCR7-negative TemRA cells. These receptors were taken from a woman aged 25 to 39 in good health.

This chain uses TRBV28 with TRBJ2-1; 7 nucleotides line up with TRBD2. CDR1 and CDR2 from the germline V gene are MDHEN and SYDVKM. The CDR3 extends over 13 amino acids. V lost 10 bases, J lost 4 bases, and 7 bases stayed unmatched. The CDR3 DNA is TGTGCCACCCGGTCTAGCGGTTACAATGAGCAGTTCTTC. This sequence encodes CATRSSGYNEQFF. Full variable domain (outside the CDR3, taken from reference TRBV28 and TRBJ2-1): DVKVTQSSRYLVKRTGEKVFLECVQDMDHENMFWYRQDPGLGLRLIYFSYDVKMKEKGDIPEGYSVSREKKERFSLILESASTNQTSMYLCATRSSGYNEQFFGPGTRLTVL.

With regard to this clone: A junction end diverges from the germline sequence, so it may reflect a read error. For the CDR3, the DNA is TGTGCCACCGGCGGTCTCTCCGCCGGGACCTACGGGCAGTACTTC. It is translated as CATGGLSAGTYGQYF. This chain joins TRBV19 and TRBJ2-7; D may match TRBD1 or TRBD2 (5 bases each). This CDR3 comprises 15 residues. Per the germline V gene, CDR1 is LNHDA and CDR2 is SQIVND (reference sequence).

In its sample, this clone was seen a few times. CDR3 amino acids: CASSLWGNGANVLTF. The CDR3 nucleotides read TGTGCCAGCAGTTTATGGGGAAATGGGGCCAACGTCCTGACTTTC. The V and J genes are TRBV27 and TRBJ2-6, with D unclear. The V end was cut by 1 base, the J end by 3 bases, with 7 bases between. The germline gives CDR1 MNHEY, CDR2 SMNVEV (reference sequence). This CDR3 comprises 15 residues.

The chain links TRBV29-1 to TRBJ2-1; tentatively, D is TRBD2 (5 bases). The CDR3 is 15 residues long. The V end lost 0 bases, the J end lost 2 bases, and 11 bases lay between the germline ends. CDR1 is SQVTM and CDR2 is ANQGSEA in the germline V gene. The CDR3 nucleotides read TGCAGCGTTGAAGAGGTTGGGAGAACCTACAATGAGCAGTTCTTC. Protein sequence: CSVEEVGRTYNEQFF.

This clone was recorded a few times. The gene calls are TRBV7-9 and TRBJ2-7; no definite D call. Trimming shortened V by 4 bases and J by 2 bases, and 12 bases separated the two germline ends. From germline, CDR1 is SEHNR and CDR2 FQNEAQ (reference sequence). The CDR3 runs 14 residues. CDR3 nucleotides: TGTGCCAGCAGCTCCCGGCGTGGTACCTACGAGCAGTACTTC. Encoded protein: CASSSRRGTYEQYF.

CDR3 loop: CASSQALIVAVGANVLTF. The CDR3 DNA is TGCGCCAGCAGCCAGGCTCTTATTGTAGCGGTCGGGGCCAACGTCCTGACTTTC. The V gene is TRBV4-1, the J gene TRBJ2-6, with D possibly being TRBD2 (6 bases). CDR1 is MGHRA and CDR2 is YSYEKL in the germline V gene. Trimming left V 3 bases short and J 4 bases short, with 19 bases between. CDR3 length equals 18 residues.

Concerning this clone: Other DNA variants within this sample encode the same CDR3. This chain links TRBV28 with TRBJ2-1; tentative D call: TRBD2 (6 bases). Germline values: CDR1 MDHEN, CDR2 SYDVKM. This CDR3 comprises 14 residues. Trimming shortened V by 3 bases and J by 5 bases, and 11 bases separated the two germline ends. The CDR3 nucleotides read TGTGCCAGCAGTTTTAGCGGAGGGGACAATGAGCAGTTCTTC. Protein product: CASSFSGGDNEQFF. Drawing the rest from reference TRBV28 and TRBJ2-1, the complete variable domain is DVKVTQSSRYLVKRTGEKVFLECVQDMDHENMFWYRQDPGLGLRLIYFSYDVKMKEKGDIPEGYSVSREKKERFSLILESASTNQTSMYLCASSFSGGDNEQFFGPGTRLTVL.